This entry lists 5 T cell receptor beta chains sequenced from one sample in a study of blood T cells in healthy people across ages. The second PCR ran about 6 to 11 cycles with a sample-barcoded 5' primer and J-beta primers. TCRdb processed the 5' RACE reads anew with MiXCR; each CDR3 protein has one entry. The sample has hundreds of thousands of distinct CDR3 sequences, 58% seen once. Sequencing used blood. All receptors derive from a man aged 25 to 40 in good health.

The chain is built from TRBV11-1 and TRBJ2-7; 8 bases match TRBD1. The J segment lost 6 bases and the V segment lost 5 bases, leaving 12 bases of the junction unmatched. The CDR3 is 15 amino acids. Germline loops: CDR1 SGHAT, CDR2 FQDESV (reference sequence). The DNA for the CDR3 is TGTGCCAGCAGCCGCATCGGGACAGGTTCATTCGAGCAGTACTTC. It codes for CASSRIGTGSFEQYF.

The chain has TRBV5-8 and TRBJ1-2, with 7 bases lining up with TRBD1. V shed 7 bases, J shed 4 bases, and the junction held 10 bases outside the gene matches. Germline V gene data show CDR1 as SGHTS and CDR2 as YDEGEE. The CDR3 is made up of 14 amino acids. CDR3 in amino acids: CASPERTGAYGYTF. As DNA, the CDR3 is TGTGCCAGCCCAGAGCGGACAGGAGCCTATGGCTACACCTTC.

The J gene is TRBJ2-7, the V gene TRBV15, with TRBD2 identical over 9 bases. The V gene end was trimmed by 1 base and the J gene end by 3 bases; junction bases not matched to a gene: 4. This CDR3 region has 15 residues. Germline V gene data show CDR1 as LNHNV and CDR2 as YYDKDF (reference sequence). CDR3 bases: TGTGCCACCAGCAGAGTGTTTAGCGGGGGCTACGAGCAGTACTTC. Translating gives CATSRVFSGGYEQYF. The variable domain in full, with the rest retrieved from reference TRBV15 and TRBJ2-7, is DAMVIQNPRYQVTQFGKPVTLSCSQTLNHNVMYWYQQKSSQAPKLLFHYYDKDFNNEADTPDNFQSRRPNTSFCFLDIRSPGLGDTAMYLCATSRVFSGGYEQYFGPGTRLTVT.

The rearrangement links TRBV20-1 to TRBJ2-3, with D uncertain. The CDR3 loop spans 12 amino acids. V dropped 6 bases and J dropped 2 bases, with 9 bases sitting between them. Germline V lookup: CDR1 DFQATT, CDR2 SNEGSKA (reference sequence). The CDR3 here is CSARTNTDTQYF. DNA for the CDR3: TGCAGTGCACGGACCAACACAGATACGCAGTATTTT.

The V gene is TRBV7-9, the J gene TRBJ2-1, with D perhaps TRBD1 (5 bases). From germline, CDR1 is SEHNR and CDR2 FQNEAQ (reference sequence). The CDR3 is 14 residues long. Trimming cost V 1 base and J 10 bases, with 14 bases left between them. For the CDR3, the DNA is TGTGCCAGCAGCTTAGTCGTAGGGGCTGGAGAGCAGTTCTTC. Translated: CASSLVVGAGEQFF.